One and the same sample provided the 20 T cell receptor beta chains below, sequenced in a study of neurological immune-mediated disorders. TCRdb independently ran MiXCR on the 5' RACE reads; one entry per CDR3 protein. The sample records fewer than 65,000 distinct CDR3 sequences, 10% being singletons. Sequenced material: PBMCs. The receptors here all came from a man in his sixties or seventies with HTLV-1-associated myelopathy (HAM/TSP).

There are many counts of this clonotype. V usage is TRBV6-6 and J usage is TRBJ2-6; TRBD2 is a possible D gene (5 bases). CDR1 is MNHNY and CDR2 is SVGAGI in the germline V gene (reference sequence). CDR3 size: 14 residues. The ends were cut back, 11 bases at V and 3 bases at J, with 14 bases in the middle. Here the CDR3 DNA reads TGTGCCGGTGCGCAGGCGGGTGGGGCCAACGTCCTGACTTTC. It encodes CAGAQAGGANVLTF.

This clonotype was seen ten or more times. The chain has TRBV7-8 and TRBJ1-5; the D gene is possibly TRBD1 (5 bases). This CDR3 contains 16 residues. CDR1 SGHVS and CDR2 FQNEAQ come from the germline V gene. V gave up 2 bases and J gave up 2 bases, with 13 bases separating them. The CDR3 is CASSLLGAGGNQPQHF. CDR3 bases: TGTGCCAGCAGCTTACTAGGGGCCGGTGGCAATCAGCCCCAGCATTTT.

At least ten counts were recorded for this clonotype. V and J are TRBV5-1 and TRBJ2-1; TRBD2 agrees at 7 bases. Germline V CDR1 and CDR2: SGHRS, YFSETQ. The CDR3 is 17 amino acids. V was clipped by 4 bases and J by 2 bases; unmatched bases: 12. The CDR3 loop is CASSPRYRGDPYNEQFF. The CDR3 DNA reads TGCGCCAGCAGCCCTCGGTATCGGGGGGACCCCTACAATGAGCAGTTCTTC.

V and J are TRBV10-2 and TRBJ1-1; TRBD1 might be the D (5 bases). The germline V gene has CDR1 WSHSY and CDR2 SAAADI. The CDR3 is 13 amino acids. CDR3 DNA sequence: TGCTCCAACACGCAGGGACCGAACACTGAAGCTTTCTTT. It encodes CSNTQGPNTEAFF.

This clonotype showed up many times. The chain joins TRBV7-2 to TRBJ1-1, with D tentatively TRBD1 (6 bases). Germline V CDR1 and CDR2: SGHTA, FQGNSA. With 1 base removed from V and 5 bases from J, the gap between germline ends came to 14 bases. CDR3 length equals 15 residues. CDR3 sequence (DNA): TGTGCCAGCAGCTTAGGTGGAGTAGGGGGAACTGAAGCTTTCTTT. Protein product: CASSLGGVGGTEAFF.

DNA for the CDR3: TGCGCCAGCAGCCCCATCCTACAGGGGTTGGCGAACACTGAAGCTTTCTTT. Its translation: CASSPILQGLANTEAFF. The gene calls are TRBV5-1 and TRBJ1-1; TRBD1 matches at 7 bases. This CDR3 has 17 residues. J gave up 1 base and V 4 bases, and 13 bases lay outside the gene matches. Germline CDR1 reads SGHRS; CDR2 reads YFSETQ. Drawing the rest from reference TRBV5-1 and TRBJ1-1, the complete variable domain is KAGVTQTPRYLIKTRGQQVTLSCSPISGHRSVSWYQQTPGQGLQFLFEYFSETQRNKGNFPGRFSGRQFSNSRSEMNVSTLELGDSALYLCASSPILQGLANTEAFFGQGTRLTVV.

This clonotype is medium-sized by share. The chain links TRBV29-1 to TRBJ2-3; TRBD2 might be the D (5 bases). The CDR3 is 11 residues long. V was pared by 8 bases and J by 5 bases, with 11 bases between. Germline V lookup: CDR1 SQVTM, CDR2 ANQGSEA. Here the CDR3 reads CSKTAGDTQYF. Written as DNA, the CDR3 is TGCAGCAAAACCGCGGGAGATACGCAGTATTTT.

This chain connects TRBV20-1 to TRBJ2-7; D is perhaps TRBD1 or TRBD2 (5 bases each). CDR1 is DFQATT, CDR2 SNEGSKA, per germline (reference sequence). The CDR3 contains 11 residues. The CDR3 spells CSGMGESEQYF. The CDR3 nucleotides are TGCAGCGGGATGGGGGAGTCCGAGCAGTACTTC.

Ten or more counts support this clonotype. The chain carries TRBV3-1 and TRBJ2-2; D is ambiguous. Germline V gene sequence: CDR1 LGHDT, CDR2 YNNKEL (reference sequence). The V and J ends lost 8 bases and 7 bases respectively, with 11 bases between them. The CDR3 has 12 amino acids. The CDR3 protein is CASYGIGGELFF. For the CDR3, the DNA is TGTGCCAGCTATGGAATCGGCGGGGAGCTGTTTTTT.

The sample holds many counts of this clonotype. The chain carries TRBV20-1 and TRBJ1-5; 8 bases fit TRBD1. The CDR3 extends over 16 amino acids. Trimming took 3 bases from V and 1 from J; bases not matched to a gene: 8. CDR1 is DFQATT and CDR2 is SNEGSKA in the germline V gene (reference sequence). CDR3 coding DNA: TGCAGTGCTAGGGCCACTTACAGGGGGAGCAATCAGCCCCAGCATTTT. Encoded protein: CSARATYRGSNQPQHF.

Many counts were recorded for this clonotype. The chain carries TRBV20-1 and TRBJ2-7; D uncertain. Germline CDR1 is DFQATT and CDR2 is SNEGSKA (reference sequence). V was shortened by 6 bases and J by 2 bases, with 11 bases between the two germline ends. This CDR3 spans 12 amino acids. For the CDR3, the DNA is TGCAGTGCCCCCTTACCACCCTACGAGCAGTACTTC. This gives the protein CSAPLPPYEQYF.

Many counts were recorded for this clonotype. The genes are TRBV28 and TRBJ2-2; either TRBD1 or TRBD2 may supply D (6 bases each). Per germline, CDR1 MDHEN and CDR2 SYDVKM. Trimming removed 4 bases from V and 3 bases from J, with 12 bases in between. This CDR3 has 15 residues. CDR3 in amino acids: CASSSGAGHTGELFF. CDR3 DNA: TGTGCCAGCAGTTCAGGGGCGGGACACACCGGGGAGCTGTTTTTT.

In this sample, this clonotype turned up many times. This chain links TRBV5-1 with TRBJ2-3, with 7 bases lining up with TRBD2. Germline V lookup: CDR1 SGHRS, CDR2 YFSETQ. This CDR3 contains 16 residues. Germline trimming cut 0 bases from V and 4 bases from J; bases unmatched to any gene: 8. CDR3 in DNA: TGCGCCAGCAGCTTGGCCGAGGGGAGGGCCGCAGATACGCAGTATTTT. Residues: CASSLAEGRAADTQYF.

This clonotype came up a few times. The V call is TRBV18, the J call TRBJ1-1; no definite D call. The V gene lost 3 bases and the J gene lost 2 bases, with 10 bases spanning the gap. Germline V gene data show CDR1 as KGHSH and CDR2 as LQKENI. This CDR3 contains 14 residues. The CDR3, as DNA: TGTGCCAGCTCACCCAGGCAGGTCAACACTGAAGCTTTCTTT. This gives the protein CASSPRQVNTEAFF.

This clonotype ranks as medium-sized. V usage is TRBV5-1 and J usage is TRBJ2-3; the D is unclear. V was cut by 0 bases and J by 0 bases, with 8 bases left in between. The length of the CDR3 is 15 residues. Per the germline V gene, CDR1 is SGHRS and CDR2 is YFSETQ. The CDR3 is CASSLARGSTDTQYF. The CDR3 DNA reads TGCGCCAGCAGCTTGGCAAGAGGAAGCACAGATACGCAGTATTTT. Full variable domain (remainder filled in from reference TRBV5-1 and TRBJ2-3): KAGVTQTPRYLIKTRGQQVTLSCSPISGHRSVSWYQQTPGQGLQFLFEYFSETQRNKGNFPGRFSGRQFSNSRSEMNVSTLELGDSALYLCASSLARGSTDTQYFGPGTRLTVL.

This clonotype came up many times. The CDR3 DNA follows: TGCAGTGCTGAAACCGGGACTGTGGAGGCTGAGCAGTTCTTC. Translation: CSAETGTVEAEQFF. This sequence joins TRBV20-1 and TRBJ2-1; possibly TRBD2 for D (6 bases). Trimming left V 5 bases short and J 9 bases short, with 20 bases between. Germline V lookup: CDR1 DFQATT, CDR2 SNEGSKA (reference sequence). CDR3 length equals 14 residues.

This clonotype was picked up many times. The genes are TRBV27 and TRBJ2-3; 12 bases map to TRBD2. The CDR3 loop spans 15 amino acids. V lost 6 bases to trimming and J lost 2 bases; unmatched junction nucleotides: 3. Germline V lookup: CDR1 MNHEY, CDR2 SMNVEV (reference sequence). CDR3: CASRRLAGVTDTQYF. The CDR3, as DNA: TGTGCCAGCAGGAGACTAGCGGGAGTCACAGATACGCAGTATTTT.

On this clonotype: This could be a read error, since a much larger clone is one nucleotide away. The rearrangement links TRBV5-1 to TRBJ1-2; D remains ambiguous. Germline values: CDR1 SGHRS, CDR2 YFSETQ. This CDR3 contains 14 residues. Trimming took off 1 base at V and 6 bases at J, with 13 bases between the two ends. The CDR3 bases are TGCGCCAGCAGCTTGACCACCTCAGGAAATGGCTACACCTTC. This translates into CASSLTTSGNGYTF.

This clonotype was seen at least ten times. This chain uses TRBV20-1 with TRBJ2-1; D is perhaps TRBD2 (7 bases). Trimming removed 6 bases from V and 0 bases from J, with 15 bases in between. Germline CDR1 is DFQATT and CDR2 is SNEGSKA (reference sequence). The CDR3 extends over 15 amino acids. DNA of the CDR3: TGCAGTGCGGGAGGGGGAAAAGGCTCCTACAATGAGCAGTTCTTC. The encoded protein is CSAGGGKGSYNEQFF.

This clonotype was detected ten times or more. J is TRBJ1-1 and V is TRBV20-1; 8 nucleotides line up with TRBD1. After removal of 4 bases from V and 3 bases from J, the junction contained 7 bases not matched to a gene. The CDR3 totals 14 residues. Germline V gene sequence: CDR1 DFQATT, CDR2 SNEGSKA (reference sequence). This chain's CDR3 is CSAILPRGHTEAFF. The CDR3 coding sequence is TGCAGTGCTATCCTACCCAGGGGGCACACTGAAGCTTTCTTT.